This TCR beta chain was found in a study of OX40 agonist ivuxolimab in advanced cancers. Study-level information: Patients were treated with intravenous ivuxolimab, dosed at 0.01 to 10 mg/kg and infused every 2 weeks.

Germline assignment: CDR1 LNHNV and CDR2 YYDKDF (reference sequence). Trimming cost V 3 bases and J 4 bases; bases outside gene matches: 5. The CDR3 has 15 amino acids. Produced via immunoSEQ multiplex PCR; TCRdb's table is partial and in-frame only. There are about 58,000 clones in the sample; 75% to 85% occur only once, and about 0.8% lies in the top ten. This clonotype originated in an adult with an advanced solid tumor such as melanoma, head and neck, liver or kidney cancer. V usage is TRBV15 and J usage is TRBJ2-5; TRBD1 matches at 10 bases. The sample consisted of CD4+ or CD8+ T cells sorted from blood, taken in a trial of the OX40 agonist ivuxolimab. This chain's CDR3 is CATSSSGTGVETQYF. Written as DNA, the CDR3 is TGTGCCACCAGCAGTTCCGGGACAGGGGTAGAGACCCAGTACTTC.